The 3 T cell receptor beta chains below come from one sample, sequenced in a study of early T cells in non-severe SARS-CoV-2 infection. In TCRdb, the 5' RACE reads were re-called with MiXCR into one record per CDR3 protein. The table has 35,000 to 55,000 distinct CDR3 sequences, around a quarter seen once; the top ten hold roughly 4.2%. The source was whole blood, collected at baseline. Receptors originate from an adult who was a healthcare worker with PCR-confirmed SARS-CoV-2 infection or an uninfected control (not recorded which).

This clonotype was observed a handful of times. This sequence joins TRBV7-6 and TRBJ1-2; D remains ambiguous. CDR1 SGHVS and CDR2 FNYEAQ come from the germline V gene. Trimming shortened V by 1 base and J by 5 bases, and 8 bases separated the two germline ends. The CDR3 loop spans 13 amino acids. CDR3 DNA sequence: TGTGCCAGCAGCTTAGGGCCCTTATATGGCTACACCTTC. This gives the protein CASSLGPLYGYTF.

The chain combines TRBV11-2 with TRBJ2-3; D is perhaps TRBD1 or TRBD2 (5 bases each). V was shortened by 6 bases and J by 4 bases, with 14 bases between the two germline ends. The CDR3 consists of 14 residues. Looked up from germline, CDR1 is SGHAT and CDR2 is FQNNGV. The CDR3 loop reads CASRALGDPDTQYF. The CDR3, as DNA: TGTGCCAGCAGAGCTCTGGGGGACCCAGATACGCAGTATTTT.

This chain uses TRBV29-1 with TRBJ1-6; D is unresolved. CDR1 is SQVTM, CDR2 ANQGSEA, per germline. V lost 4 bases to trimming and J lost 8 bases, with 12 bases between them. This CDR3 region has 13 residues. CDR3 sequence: CSVAMNWDSPLHF. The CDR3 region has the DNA TGCAGCGTTGCAATGAACTGGGATTCACCCCTCCACTTT.